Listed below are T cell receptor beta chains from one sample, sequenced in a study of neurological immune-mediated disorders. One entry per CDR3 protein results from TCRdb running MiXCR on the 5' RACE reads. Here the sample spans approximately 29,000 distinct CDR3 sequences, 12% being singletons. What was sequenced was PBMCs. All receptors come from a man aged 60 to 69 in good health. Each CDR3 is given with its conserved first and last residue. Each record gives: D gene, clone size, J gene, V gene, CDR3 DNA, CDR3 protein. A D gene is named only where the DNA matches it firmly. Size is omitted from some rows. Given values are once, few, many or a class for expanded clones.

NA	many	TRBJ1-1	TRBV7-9	TGTGCCAGCACCTATGGGGGGTGGGGCACTGAAGCTTTCTTT	CASTYGGWGTEAFF
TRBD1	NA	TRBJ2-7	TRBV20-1	TGCAGTGCTAGGGACAGGGTGTTGGCTCCCTACGAGCATTACTTC	CSARDRVLAPYEHYF
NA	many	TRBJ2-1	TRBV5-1	TGCGCCAGCAGCCAGCCCGGCGGCGGGAACCACAATGAGCAGTTCTTC	CASSQPGGGNHNEQFF
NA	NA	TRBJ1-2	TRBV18	TGTGTCAGCTCACTTCCGGGCGCCCATGGCTACACCTTC	CVSSLPGAHGYTF
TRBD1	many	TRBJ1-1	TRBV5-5	TGTGCCAGCAGCTTGAGCGGTGTCAGGGGGCTTTCTGAAGCTTTCTTT	CASSLSGVRGLSEAFF
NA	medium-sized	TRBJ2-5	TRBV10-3	TGTGCCATCAGTGAGCGAGGGGCTTCGGAGACCCAGTACTTC	CAISERGASETQYF
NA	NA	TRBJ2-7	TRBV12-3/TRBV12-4	TGTGCCAGCAGTTTTTCCAGCAGAACCTACGAGCAGTACTTC	CASSFSSRTYEQYF
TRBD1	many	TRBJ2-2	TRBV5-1	TGCGCCAGCAACAACAGGGGACAGGGGAGCTCCGGGGAGCTGTTTTTT	CASNNRGQGSSGELFF
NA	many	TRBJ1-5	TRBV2	TGTGCCAGCGGGCAGGGAAACAATCAGCCCCAGCATTTT	CASGQGNNQPQHF
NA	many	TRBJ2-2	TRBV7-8	TGTGCCAGCAGCTTAGCCTACCGCGAGGGCGGGGAGCTGTTTTTT	CASSLAYREGGELFF
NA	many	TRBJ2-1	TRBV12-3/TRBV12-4	TGTGCCAGCAGTAATCCCGGGATTTCAGAACGTAAGCAGTTCTTC	CASSNPGISERKQFF
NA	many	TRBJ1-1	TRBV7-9	TGTGCCAGCAGCTTAGCACAGGGAACTGAAGCTTTCTTT	CASSLAQGTEAFF
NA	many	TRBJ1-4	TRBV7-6	TGTGCCAGCAGCCGGGCGTCCGGTAATGAAAAACTGTTTTTT	CASSRASGNEKLFF
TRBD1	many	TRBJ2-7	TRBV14	TGTGCCAGCAGCCTGCGACAGGGAAATTCCTACGAGCAGTACTTC	CASSLRQGNSYEQYF
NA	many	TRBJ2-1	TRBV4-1	TGCGCCAGCAGCCAAGCTTACCCTCCGCTGAGCTCCTACAATGAGCAGTTCTTC	CASSQAYPPLSSYNEQFF
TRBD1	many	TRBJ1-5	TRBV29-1	TGCAGCGCCCGGACAGGGGGCAATCAGCCCCAGCATTTT	CSARTGGNQPQHF
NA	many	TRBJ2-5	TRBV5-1	TGCGCCAGCAGCAGGTTTCCTTTGGAGACCCAGTACTTC	CASSRFPLETQYF
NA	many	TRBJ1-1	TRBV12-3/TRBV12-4	TGTGCCAGCAGTTGGGGCCCGGACAGAGGGAACACTGAAGCTTTCTTT	CASSWGPDRGNTEAFF
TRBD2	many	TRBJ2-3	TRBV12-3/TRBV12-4	TGTGCCAGCAGTTTGGTCGGGGGGGCCCGAGATACGCAGTATTTT	CASSLVGGARDTQYF
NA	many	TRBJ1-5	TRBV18	TGTGCCAGCTCACCTGCTAAGGGAGACAGCCAGCCCCAGCATTTT	CASSPAKGDSQPQHF
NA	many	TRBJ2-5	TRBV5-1	TGCGCCAGCAGCTATCAAGAGACCCAGTACTTC	CASSYQETQYF
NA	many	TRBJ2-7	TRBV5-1	TGCGCCAGCAGCTTGATGGCAGGAGCCTACGAGCAGTACTTC	CASSLMAGAYEQYF
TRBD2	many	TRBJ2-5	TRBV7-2	TGTGCCAGCAGCTGGCTAGCGGATCAAGAGACCCAGTACTTC	CASSWLADQETQYF
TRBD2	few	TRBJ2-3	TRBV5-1	TGCGCCAGCAGCCCCTTAGCGGGGGAAACAGATACGCAGTATTTT	CASSPLAGETDTQYF
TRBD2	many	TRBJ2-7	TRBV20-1	TGCAGTGCTAGACCTTCAACACGGCAGGGACTAGCCTACGAGCAGTACTTC	CSARPSTRQGLAYEQYF
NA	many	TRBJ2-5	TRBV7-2	TGTGCCAGCAGCTTAGGCCTTATACAAGAGACCCAGTACTTC	CASSLGLIQETQYF
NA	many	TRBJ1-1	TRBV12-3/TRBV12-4	TGTGCCAGCAGCCTCGGACTGGAGAACACTGAAGCTTTCTTT	CASSLGLENTEAFF
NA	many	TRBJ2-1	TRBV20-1	TGCAGTGCCCCCGAGGGGCAAAAGGGGGGTGAGCAGTTCTTC	CSAPEGQKGGEQFF
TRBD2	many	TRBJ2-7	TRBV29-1	TGCAGCGTGGGGACTAGCGGGAGTTTGTACGAGCAGTACTTC	CSVGTSGSLYEQYF
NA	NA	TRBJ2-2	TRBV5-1	TGCGCCAGCAGCTTGCAGGACGTCGGGGAGCTGTTTTTT	CASSLQDVGELFF
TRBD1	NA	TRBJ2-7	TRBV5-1	TGCGCCAGCAGCTTGGACTACAGGGGTAACGAGCAGTACTTC	CASSLDYRGNEQYF
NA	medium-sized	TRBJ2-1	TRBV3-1	TGTGCCAGCAGCCTATACAATGAGCAGTTCTTC	CASSLYNEQFF
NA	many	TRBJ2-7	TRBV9	TGTGCCAGCAGCGTAGGCGGGTCCCGCTACGAGCAGTACTTC	CASSVGGSRYEQYF
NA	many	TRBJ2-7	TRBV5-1	TGCGCCAGCAGCTTGGACGGAGAATCACACTACGAGCAGTACTTC	CASSLDGESHYEQYF
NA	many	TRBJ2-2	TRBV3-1	TGTGCCAGCAGCCTAGCTGCCGGGGAGCTGTTTTTT	CASSLAAGELFF
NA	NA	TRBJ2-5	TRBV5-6	NA	CASSFYICSAVTDRDETQYF
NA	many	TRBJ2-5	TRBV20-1	TGCAGTGCTCTTCTCCCGGGTGAAGAGACCCAGTACTTC	CSALLPGEETQYF
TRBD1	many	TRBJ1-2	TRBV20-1	TGCAGTGCCAAAGAAATACCGGGACAGGTCGGTGGCTACACCTTC	CSAKEIPGQVGGYTF
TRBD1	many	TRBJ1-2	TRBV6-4	TGTGCCAGCAGGGCGGGACAGGAATATGGCTACACCTTC	CASRAGQEYGYTF
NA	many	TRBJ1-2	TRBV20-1	TGCAGTGCTAGTTGGTTCTCTTATGGCTACACCTTC	CSASWFSYGYTF
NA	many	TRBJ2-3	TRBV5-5	TGTGCCAGCAGTATGGGGACCTTTAGCACAGATACGCAGTATTTT	CASSMGTFSTDTQYF
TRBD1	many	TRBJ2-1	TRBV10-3	TGTGCCACCGGGACAGACTCCTACAATGAGCAGTTCTTC	CATGTDSYNEQFF
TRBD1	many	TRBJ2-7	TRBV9	TGTGCCAGCAGCCCCGGACAGGGGACCGCCTACGAGCAGTACTTC	CASSPGQGTAYEQYF
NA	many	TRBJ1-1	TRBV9	TGTGCCAGCAGCTCAGTCCCCCGGTCCCGGGAAGACACTGAAGCTTTCTTT	CASSSVPRSREDTEAFF
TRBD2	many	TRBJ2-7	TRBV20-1	TGCAGTGCTAGAGGCGCGGGAGTTGGCGAGCAGTACTTC	CSARGAGVGEQYF
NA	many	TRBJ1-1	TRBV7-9	TGTGCCAGCAGCCAGGGTCCTAACACTGAAGCTTTCTTT	CASSQGPNTEAFF
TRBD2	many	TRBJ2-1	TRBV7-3	TGTGCCAGCAGCTCGGTCAGCGGGATGACAAGGAATGAGCAGTTCTTC	CASSSVSGMTRNEQFF
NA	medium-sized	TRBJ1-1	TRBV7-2	TGTGCCACAAGCTGGCGATTGGGGGGGACGACTGAAGCTTTCTTT	CATSWRLGGTTEAFF
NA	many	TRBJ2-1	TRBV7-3	TGTGCCAGCAGCCAGGGACACAGCTCCTACAATGAGCAGTTCTTC	CASSQGHSSYNEQFF
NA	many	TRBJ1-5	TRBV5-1	TGCGCCAGCAGCGCACAGGGAAGGGATCAGCCCCAGCATTTT	CASSAQGRDQPQHF
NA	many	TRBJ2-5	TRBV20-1	TGCAGTGCTAGTCGGAACTCTGCCTTCAGGGAGACCCAGTACTTC	CSASRNSAFRETQYF
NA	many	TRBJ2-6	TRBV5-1	TGCGCCAGCAGCTTGGTTGGCAGGGGTAACTCTGGGGCCAACGTCCTGACTTTC	CASSLVGRGNSGANVLTF
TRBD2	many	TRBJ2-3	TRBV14	TGTGCCAGCAGCCAGGATCGGACTAGCTTTCCCGATACGCAGTATTTT	CASSQDRTSFPDTQYF
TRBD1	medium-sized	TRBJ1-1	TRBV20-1	TGCAGTATCCCCGGGACAGGGGGCATGAACACTGAAGCTTTCTTT	CSIPGTGGMNTEAFF
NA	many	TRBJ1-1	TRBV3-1	TGTGCCAGCAGCCCCACCGGGACAAGGAACACTGAAGCTTTCTTT	CASSPTGTRNTEAFF
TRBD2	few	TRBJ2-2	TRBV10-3	TGTGCCATCAGGCCCTCGGCGGGAGGGGACACCGGGGAGCTGTTTTTT	CAIRPSAGGDTGELFF
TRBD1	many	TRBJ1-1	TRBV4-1	TGCGCCAGCAGCCAAGACCCGGGACAGGTGATAACTGAAGCTTTCTTT	CASSQDPGQVITEAFF
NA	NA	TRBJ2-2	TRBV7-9	TGTGCCAGCAGCTCTCTGGAGCTGTTTTTT	CASSSLELFF
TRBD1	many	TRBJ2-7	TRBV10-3	TGTGCCATCAGTGATACGACAGGGGGAACCTACGAGCAGTACTTC	CAISDTTGGTYEQYF
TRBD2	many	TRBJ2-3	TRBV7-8	TGTGCCAGCAGCGCCGGACTAGCGGGAGGCACAGATACGCAGTATTTT	CASSAGLAGGTDTQYF